The 25 T cell receptor beta chains below were found in one sample sequenced in a study of cytomegalovirus exposure and HLA in healthy donors. The study ran its PCR with 60 Vbeta and 13 Jbeta primers. The protocol was immunoSEQ multiplex PCR, while the TCRdb copy is restricted to in-frame clones and leaves out a portion. The specimen's table records some 40,000 clones. The sequenced sample was PBMCs. The receptors come from a human donor in good health.

To note about this clone: No DNA is shown, since the ends of the CDR3 on it are uncertain; the CDR3 is the one TCRdb lists. The chain recombines TRBV9 with TRBJ2-7; the DNA was not compared with TRBD1, the D call given in the table. The CDR3 extends over 14 residues, inclusive of both ends. From germline, CDR1 is SGDLS and CDR2 YYNGEE. CDR3 region: CASSVAQGAYEQCF.

The CDR3 nucleotides are TGTGCCAGCAGCTTAATGGGCACCGCCGCCTACGAGCAGTACTTC. Translation gives CASSLMGTAAYEQYF. This sequence joins TRBV7-3 and TRBJ2-7; D unresolved. The CDR3 loop spans 15 amino acids. V was shortened by 1 base and J by 2 bases, with 12 bases between the two germline ends. Germline V gives CDR1 SGHTA, CDR2 FQGTGA.

The chain uses TRBV13 and TRBJ2-5; tentatively, D is TRBD1 (5 bases). The ends were cut back, 5 bases at V and 2 bases at J, with 12 bases in the middle. Germline CDR1 is PRHDT and CDR2 is FYEKMQ (reference sequence). The CDR3 runs to 14 residues. For the CDR3, the DNA is TGTGCCAGCAGCATTCGACAGCTACAAGAGACCCAGTACTTC. Translated: CASSIRQLQETQYF.

V is TRBV15 and J is TRBJ2-1; D gene unclear. From germline, CDR1 is LNHNV and CDR2 YYDKDF (reference sequence). Trimming pared 7 bases from V and 0 bases from J, leaving 7 bases between. This CDR3 spans 13 amino acids. CDR3 sequence reads: CATKAGSYNEQFF. DNA of the CDR3: TGTGCCACCAAGGCAGGCTCCTACAATGAGCAGTTCTTC.

The rearrangement joins TRBV2 to TRBJ1-1; D possibly corresponds to TRBD1 (5 bases). V was pared by 3 bases and J by 3 bases, with 11 bases between. The CDR3 loop spans 14 amino acids. From germline, CDR1 is SNHLY and CDR2 FYNNEI. The CDR3 reads CASSDQGGYTEAFF. The CDR3 region has the DNA TGTGCCAGCAGTGACCAGGGAGGATACACTGAAGCTTTCTTT.

The V and J genes are TRBV7-6 and TRBJ2-5, with D possibly TRBD1 on 5 matching bases. CDR3 size: 14 residues. CDR1 and CDR2 (germline): SGHVS, FNYEAQ. Trimming stripped 1 base from V and 4 bases from J, with 10 bases between. The CDR3 here is CASSLGRVPETQYF. The CDR3 nucleotides read TGTGCCAGCAGCTTAGGCAGGGTTCCAGAGACCCAGTACTTC.

The V call is TRBV30, the J call TRBJ1-1, with a tentative D call TRBD1 (6 bases). The CDR3 is 14 amino acids. The V gene's germline CDR1 is GTSNPN and CDR2 SVGIG (reference sequence). V was shortened by 0 bases and J by 9 bases, with 17 bases between the two germline ends. As DNA, the CDR3 is TGTGCCTGGAGTGTACGGGGGGGGCGAGTACAAGCTTTCTTT. This gives the protein CAWSVRGGRVQAFF.

The chain recombines TRBV27 with TRBJ2-2; the D gene is possibly TRBD2 (5 bases). Germline V gene lookup returns CDR1 MNHEY and CDR2 SMNVEV (reference sequence). CDR3 length equals 14 residues. V lost 4 bases to trimming and J lost 6 bases, with 12 bases between them. The CDR3 region has the DNA TGTGCCAGCAGTTCATATGGAGGTCCCGGGGAGCTGTTTTTT. Protein product: CASSSYGGPGELFF.

The J gene is TRBJ2-1, the V gene TRBV19; 8 bases align to TRBD2. In germline, CDR1 is LNHDA, CDR2 SQIVND (reference sequence). The CDR3 runs 17 residues. Unmatched junction bases numbered 15, after V lost 3 bases and J lost 8 bases. DNA for the CDR3: TGTGCCAGTAGTATCTCCCACGGGAGCGGGGGCCAGGATGAGCAGTTCTTC. Translating gives CASSISHGSGGQDEQFF.

The chain carries TRBV7-6 and TRBJ2-2; a possible D gene is TRBD1 (5 bases). The length of the CDR3 is 15 residues. Germline-derived CDR1 and CDR2 are SGHVS and FNYEAQ. The ends were cut back, 5 bases at V and 0 bases at J, with 10 bases in the middle. CDR3 sequence (DNA): TGTGCCAGCAGCCTCCTGACAGCGAACACCGGGGAGCTGTTTTTT. Its protein is CASSLLTANTGELFF.

The chain couples TRBV7-6 to TRBJ2-7, with 9 bases identical to TRBD2. The V gene end was trimmed by 5 bases and the J gene end by 2 bases; junction bases not matched to a gene: 7. This CDR3 comprises 15 residues. CDR1 is SGHVS, CDR2 FNYEAQ, per germline. As DNA, the CDR3 is TGTGCCAGCAGCCAAGGTAGCGGGGGAACCTACGAGCAGTACTTC. It yields the protein CASSQGSGGTYEQYF.

The rearrangement links TRBV5-1 to TRBJ2-1; 10 bases match TRBD2. Germline V gene sequence: CDR1 SGHRS, CDR2 YFSETQ. The length of the CDR3 is 15 residues. With V trimmed by 4 bases and J by 3 bases, 4 bases remained unmatched. CDR3 residues: CASSAGTSDYNEQFF. The CDR3 region has the DNA TGCGCCAGCAGCGCCGGGACTAGCGACTACAATGAGCAGTTCTTC. Based on the CDR3 plus reference TRBV5-1 and TRBJ2-1, the full variable domain is KAGVTQTPRYLIKTRGQQVTLSCSPISGHRSVSWYQQTPGQGLQFLFEYFSETQRNKGNFPGRFSGRQFSNSRSEMNVSTLELGDSALYLCASSAGTSDYNEQFFGPGTRLTVL.

CDR3: CASRTDRGHSYEQYF. The CDR3 DNA is TGTGCCAGCAGAACCGACAGGGGGCATTCCTACGAGCAGTACTTC. The chain is built from TRBV6-5 and TRBJ2-7; 10 bases fit TRBD1. Trimming at V came to 6 bases and at J to 1 base, leaving 6 bases not matched to a gene. The germline CDR1 and CDR2 sequences are MNHEY and SVGAGI. The CDR3 sequence is 15 residues long.

This chain links TRBV6-1 with TRBJ2-1; D might be TRBD1 (6 bases). The CDR3 totals 13 residues. Germline assignment: CDR1 MNHNS and CDR2 SASEGT. V lost 8 bases to trimming and J lost 8 bases, with 16 bases between them. In nucleotides, the CDR3 is TGTGCCAGCGGATCCCGGGCAGGGGATGAGCAGTTCTTC. Protein product: CASGSRAGDEQFF.

J is TRBJ1-5 and V is TRBV2; 10 bases are shared with TRBD1. Germline V gene lookup returns CDR1 SNHLY and CDR2 FYNNEI. The V and J ends lost 4 bases and 4 bases, in that order; junction bases with no gene match: 10. The CDR3 covers 17 residues. The CDR3 loop reads CASSGWDRGSQNQPQHF. DNA of the CDR3: TGTGCCAGCAGTGGGTGGGACAGGGGTTCCCAGAATCAGCCCCAGCATTTT.

The chain has TRBV29-1 and TRBJ1-1; 9 nucleotides align to TRBD1. V lost 4 bases and J lost 10; bases outside the gene matches: 4. This CDR3 contains 11 residues. Germline V gives CDR1 SQVTM, CDR2 ANQGSEA. CDR3 in DNA: TGCAGCGTTGCCGGACAGGGGCCAGCTTTCTTT. Translating gives CSVAGQGPAFF. Filled out from reference TRBV29-1 and TRBJ1-1, the complete variable domain reads SAVISQKPSRDICQRGTSLTIQCQVDSQVTMMFWYRQQPGQSLTLIATANQGSEATYESGFVIDKFPISRPNLTFSTLTVSNMSPEDSSIYLCSVAGQGPAFFGQGTRLTVV.

The V gene is TRBV7-8, the J gene TRBJ2-7; a weak D match, TRBD2 (6 bases). Trimming removed 7 bases from V and 2 bases from J, with 18 bases in between. Germline CDR1 reads SGHVS; CDR2 reads FQNEAQ. The CDR3 runs 15 residues. DNA of the CDR3: TGTGCCAGCACCCGGGACTCAGGGTCCCCCTACGAGCAGTACTTC. Residues: CASTRDSGSPYEQYF.

This clone shows up as medium-sized by frequency. J is TRBJ1-2 and V is TRBV10-2, with D tentatively TRBD1 (6 bases). This CDR3 is 14 amino acids long. Germline V lookup: CDR1 WSHSY, CDR2 SAAADI. The V end lost 6 bases, the J end lost 4 bases, and 15 bases lay between the germline ends. DNA for the CDR3: TGCGCCAGCAGCCCAGGGGTTGGGACCTATGGCTACACCTTC. Translated: CASSPGVGTYGYTF.

This chain connects TRBV10-2 to TRBJ2-7; D not resolved. The CDR3 length is 12 residues. The germline V gene has CDR1 WSHSY and CDR2 SAAADI. The V end was cut by 4 bases, the J end by 0 bases, with 4 bases between. The chain's CDR3 is CASSASSYEQYF. The CDR3 region has the DNA TGCGCCAGCAGTGCTAGCTCCTACGAGCAGTACTTC.

In nucleotides, the CDR3 is TGTGCCAGCAGTTACAGGACAGGGAATCAGCCCCAGCATTTT. It specifies CASSYRTGNQPQHF. The genes are TRBV6-6 and TRBJ1-5; 8 nucleotides agree with TRBD1. Germline loops: CDR1 MNHNY, CDR2 SVGAGI (reference sequence). V lost 2 bases and J lost 4; bases outside the gene matches: 1. The CDR3 loop spans 14 amino acids.

The rearrangement links TRBV7-9 to TRBJ1-2; the D is unclear. CDR1 and CDR2 from the germline V gene are SEHNR and FQNEAQ (reference sequence). Deletions cut 1 base from V and 8 bases from J, with 8 bases between. The CDR3 extends over 12 amino acids. CDR3 region: CASSLGERGYTF. The CDR3 DNA reads TGTGCCAGCAGCTTAGGGGAGCGGGGCTACACCTTC. The complete variable domain, with remaining parts taken from reference TRBV7-9 and TRBJ1-2, reads DTGVSQNPRHKITKRGQNVTFRCDPISEHNRLYWYRQTLGQGPEFLTYFQNEAQLEKSRLLSDRFSAERPKGSFSTLEIQRTEQGDSAMYLCASSLGERGYTFGSGTRLTVV.

The CDR3 loop is CASSPGTGTTNEKLFF. The CDR3 coding sequence is TGTGCCAGCAGCCCTGGGACAGGGACAACTAATGAAAAACTGTTTTTT. V is TRBV7-2 and J is TRBJ1-4; 9 positions match TRBD1. In germline, CDR1 is SGHTA, CDR2 FQGNSA. This CDR3 has 16 residues. With 5 bases clipped from V and 0 bases from J, the junction kept 4 bases outside the gene matches.

Comment on this clone: Other DNA sequences in the same sample also yield this CDR3. V gene TRBV28 combines with J gene TRBJ2-7; no clear D gene. Germline CDR1 and CDR2: MDHEN and SYDVKM. Between the trimmed V and J ends, which lost 6 bases and 3 bases, there was a span of 12 bases. The length of the CDR3 is 13 residues. CDR3: CASSRISDYEQYF. CDR3 nucleotides: TGTGCCAGCAGCCGAATATCAGACTACGAGCAGTACTTC.

The chain is built from TRBV5-1 and TRBJ1-6, with unresolved D. CDR3 length: 16 residues. Trimming shortened V by 2 bases and J by 9 bases, and 18 bases separated the two germline ends. From germline, CDR1 is SGHRS and CDR2 YFSETQ. CDR3 DNA: TGCGCCAGCAGCTTAAGTAATAGCGGGATTGGTTCACCCCTCCACTTT. Translating gives CASSLSNSGIGSPLHF.

The chain combines TRBV27 with TRBJ2-2, with a possible D match to TRBD2 (6 bases). Germline values: CDR1 MNHEY, CDR2 SMNVEV (reference sequence). V lost 6 bases and J 6 bases, leaving 17 bases between the germline ends. The CDR3 has 15 residues. CDR3 loop: CASSLEGPPSGELFF. The CDR3 DNA sequence: TGTGCCAGCAGCCTGGAGGGGCCGCCCTCCGGGGAGCTGTTTTTT.